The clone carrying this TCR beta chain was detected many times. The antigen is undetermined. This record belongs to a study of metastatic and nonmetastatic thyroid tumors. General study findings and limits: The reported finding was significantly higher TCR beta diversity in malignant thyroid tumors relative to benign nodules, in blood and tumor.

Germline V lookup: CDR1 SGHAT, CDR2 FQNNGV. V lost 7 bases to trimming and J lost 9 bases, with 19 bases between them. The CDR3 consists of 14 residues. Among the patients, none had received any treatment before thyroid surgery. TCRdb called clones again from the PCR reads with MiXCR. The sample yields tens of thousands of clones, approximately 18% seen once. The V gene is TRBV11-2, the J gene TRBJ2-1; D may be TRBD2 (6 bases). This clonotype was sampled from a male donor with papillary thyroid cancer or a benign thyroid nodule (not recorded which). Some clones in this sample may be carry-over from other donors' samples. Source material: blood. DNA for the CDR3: TGTGCCAGCACCTCATTCGAGGTGGGGGGTGAGCAGTTCTTC. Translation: CASTSFEVGGEQFF.